This is a list of T cell receptor beta chains from one sample in a study of post-analysis software for immune sequencing data. TCRdb reprocessed the PCR reads with MiXCR, giving one entry per CDR3 protein. The sample consists of 350,000 to 500,000 distinct CDR3 sequences, approximately 37% of them appearing once. Source material: blood. These receptors all come from a girl aged 2 to 10 with multiple sclerosis. The CDR3 runs from the conserved cysteine through the conserved F or W. The D gene is left open where the match is weak. Not all rows give a size; the values are once, few, many and, for expanded clones, a class.

>NA|NA|TRBV4-1|TRBJ2-1
TGCGCCAGCAGCCAAGATAAGATATGGGCCGACAATGAGCAGTTCTTC
CASSQDKIWADNEQFF
>NA|many|TRBV5-1|TRBJ2-3
TGCGCCAGCAGCTTAGCGGCAGATACGCAGTATTTT
CASSLAADTQYF
>TRBD2|once|TRBV27|TRBJ2-1
TGTGCCACCGCAGCGGGGGGGCCGGCTGAGCAGTTCTTC
CATAAGGPAEQFF
>NA|NA|TRBV20-1|TRBJ2-1
TGCAGTGCTAGAGATCCGATTGGGGGGCAGTTCTTC
CSARDPIGGQFF
>NA|few|TRBV29-1|TRBJ2-1
TGCAGCGGCCGGGACTCCGGATACAATGAGCAGTTCTTC
CSGRDSGYNEQFF
>TRBD1|few|TRBV7-7|TRBJ2-7
TGTGCCAGCAGCCCGGGGACAGGGCTCGGGAACGAGCAGTACTTC
CASSPGTGLGNEQYF
>NA|NA|TRBV7-9|TRBJ2-7
TGTGCCAGCAGCTACGATCTTTACGAGCAGTACTTC
CASSYDLYEQYF
>NA|few|TRBV28|TRBJ2-3
TGTGCCAGCAGTGGGGCCTTTAGCACAGATACGCAGTATTTT
CASSGAFSTDTQYF
>TRBD1|NA|TRBV2|TRBJ1-2
TGTGCCAGCAGTCAGGACAGGGAAGTCGGCTACACCTTC
CASSQDREVGYTF
>NA|NA|TRBV12-3/TRBV12-4|TRBJ2-1
TGTGCCAGCAGTTACCAGCCGACTAGTTCGACGTTCTTC
CASSYQPTSSTFF
>NA|NA|TRBV7-9|TRBJ1-1
TGTGCCAGCAGCGGACGTGAGTGGGGGCTTCGTACAGCTTTCTTT
CASSGREWGLRTAFF
>NA|NA|TRBV7-2|TRBJ2-7
TGTGCCAGCAGCTTAGGGCCCCTTCTGACGGGCTACGAGCAGTACTTC
CASSLGPLLTGYEQYF
>NA|few|TRBV29-1|TRBJ1-2
TGCAGCGTTGAAGAACCGGGACGGGCATATGGCTACACCTTC
CSVEEPGRAYGYTF
>NA|NA|TRBV29-1|TRBJ1-1
TGCAGCGTTGGGCAGAACACTGAAGCTTTCTTT
CSVGQNTEAFF
>NA|NA|TRBV7-9|TRBJ2-1
TGTGCCAGCAGCTCCCGTGGCCAAGAGACCCAGTTCTTC
CASSSRGQETQFF
>NA|few|TRBV29-1|TRBJ1-4
TGCAGCGTTATCCGGAGGGGGGATGGTGAAAAACTGTTTTTT
CSVIRRGDGEKLFF
>NA|few|TRBV15|TRBJ1-2
TGTGCCACCAGCAGTCTCGAGACAGCCTATGGCTACACCTTC
CATSSLETAYGYTF
>TRBD2|NA|TRBV20-1|TRBJ2-1
TGCAGTGCTAGAGGCAGGACTAGCGGGAGCTCCTACAATGAGCAGTTCTTC
CSARGRTSGSSYNEQFF
>NA|few|TRBV5-5|TRBJ2-6
TGTGCCAGCAGCTTGCGCTCTGGGGCCAACGTCCTGACTTTC
CASSLRSGANVLTF
>TRBD2|few|TRBV27|TRBJ2-1
TGTGCCAGCAGTGCCGGGACTAGCGGGGTCAATGAGCAGTTCTTC
CASSAGTSGVNEQFF
>NA|NA|TRBV7-3|TRBJ1-2
TGTGCCAGCAGCTTCTCCGGGGTGGATGGCTACACCTTC
CASSFSGVDGYTF
>NA|NA|TRBV5-1|TRBJ1-2
TGCGCCAGCAGTGAGGCCTCGGGGCGTACAGGCTACACCTTC
CASSEASGRTGYTF
>TRBD1|NA|TRBV5-1|TRBJ2-7
TGCGCCAGCAGCTCCACAGGGGGCGCCTCCTTCGAGCAGTACTTC
CASSSTGGASFEQYF